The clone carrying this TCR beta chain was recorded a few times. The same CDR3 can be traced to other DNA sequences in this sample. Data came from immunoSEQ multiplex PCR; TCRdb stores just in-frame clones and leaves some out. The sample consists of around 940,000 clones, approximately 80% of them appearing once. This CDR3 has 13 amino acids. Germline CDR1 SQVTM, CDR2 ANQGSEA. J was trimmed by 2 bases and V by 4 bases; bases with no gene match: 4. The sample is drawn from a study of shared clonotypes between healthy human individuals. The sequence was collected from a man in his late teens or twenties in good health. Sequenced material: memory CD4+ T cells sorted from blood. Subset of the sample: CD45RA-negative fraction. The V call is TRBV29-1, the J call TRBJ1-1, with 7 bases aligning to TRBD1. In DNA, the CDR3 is TGCAGCGTTGTGGGACAGCCTAACACTGAAGCTTTCTTT. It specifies CSVVGQPNTEAFF.